The 23 T cell receptor beta chains reported below all come from one sample, sequenced in a study of blood T cell repertoires in COVID-19. TCRdb's copy holds only in-frame clones and misses some; the assay was immunoSEQ multiplex PCR. The data contain 300,000 to 450,000 clones, more than 75% of them seen just once; the ten biggest clones take up 0.9% to 1.5%. The sequenced material came from PBMCs or T cells enriched from blood (not recorded which). These receptors all stem from a woman under 30 who had recovered from COVID-19.

This sequence joins TRBV6-6 and TRBJ2-7; 7 nucleotides line up with TRBD1. The CDR3 consists of 16 residues. CDR1 and CDR2 from the germline V gene are MNHNY and SVGAGI (reference sequence). V shed 2 bases and J 2 bases; nucleotides not matched to a gene: 9. In DNA form, the CDR3 reads TGTGCCAGCAGTTACGCCTGGACAGGTACCCCCTACGAGCAGTACTTC. Protein: CASSYAWTGTPYEQYF.

The chain combines TRBV3-1 (or the pseudogene TRBV3-2) with TRBJ2-7, with TRBD2 identical over 15 bases. The J segment lost 5 bases and the V segment lost 2 bases, leaving 4 bases of the junction unmatched. The CDR3 is 16 residues long. The germline CDR1 and CDR2 sequences are LGHDT and YNNKEL (reference sequence). The CDR3 is CASSQRTSGGAHEQYF. CDR3 nucleotide sequence: TGTGCCAGCAGCCAACGGACTAGCGGGGGGGCCCACGAGCAGTACTTC.

J is TRBJ2-5 and V is TRBV12-3 or TRBV12-4; 8 bases match TRBD1. This CDR3 region has 13 residues. J lost 6 bases, V lost 3 bases, and 3 bases had no gene match. The CDR3 region has the DNA TGTGCCAGCAGTTTCAGGGGGCTAAAGACCCAGTACTTC. As protein: CASSFRGLKTQYF.

This chain connects TRBV9 to TRBJ2-3; D is uncertain. CDR1 and CDR2 from the germline V gene are SGDLS and YYNGEE. The CDR3 is 14 amino acids. V dropped 4 bases and J dropped 0 bases, with 9 bases sitting between them. The CDR3 region has the DNA TGTGCCAGCAGCACTCAAACCAGCACAGATACGCAGTATTTT. Its protein is CASSTQTSTDTQYF.

This rearrangement joins TRBV6-5 to TRBJ1-1; D not certain. The CDR3 contains 14 residues. Deletions cut 0 bases from V and 0 bases from J, with 5 bases between. CDR1 and CDR2 from the germline V gene are MNHEY and SVGAGI. CDR3 bases: TGTGCCAGCAGTTACTCCCTCCTGAACACTGAAGCTTTCTTT. Translating gives CASSYSLLNTEAFF.

The chain has TRBV19 and TRBJ2-5; tentative D call: TRBD2 (6 bases). CDR1 is LNHDA, CDR2 SQIVND, per germline (reference sequence). V lost 3 bases, J lost 5 bases, and 16 bases lay in between. The CDR3 loop spans 15 amino acids. Here the CDR3 DNA reads TGTGCCAGTAGTATGCGGACACTTGGAGGGGAGACCCAGTACTTC. Translated: CASSMRTLGGETQYF.

The chain is built from TRBV27 and TRBJ2-7; D is undetermined. Trimming pared 1 base from V and 1 base from J, leaving 8 bases between. Germline V gene lookup returns CDR1 MNHEY and CDR2 SMNVEV (reference sequence). This CDR3 spans 14 amino acids. The CDR3 spells CASSLYGGSYEQYF. DNA for the CDR3: TGTGCCAGCAGTTTATACGGCGGATCCTACGAGCAGTACTTC.

The J gene is TRBJ2-4, the V gene TRBV10-2, with TRBD1 matching over 7 bases. Per germline, CDR1 WSHSY and CDR2 SAAADI. V was clipped by 6 bases and J by 4 bases; unmatched bases: 3. The CDR3 consists of 13 residues. This CDR3 is CASRDRTKNIQYF. The CDR3 nucleotides are TGCGCCAGCAGGGACAGGACGAAAAACATTCAGTACTTC.

The gene calls are TRBV27 and TRBJ2-1, with 8 bases lining up with TRBD1. The germline V gene has CDR1 MNHEY and CDR2 SMNVEV (reference sequence). CDR3 size: 14 residues. The V gene end was trimmed by 6 bases and the J gene end by 3 bases; junction bases not matched to a gene: 4. CDR3 loop: CASRKDRDYNEQFF. Written as DNA, the CDR3 is TGTGCCAGCAGGAAGGACAGGGACTACAATGAGCAGTTCTTC.

V usage is TRBV11-3 and J usage is TRBJ2-2; 11 nucleotides match TRBD2. Trimming took 5 bases from V and 5 from J; bases not matched to a gene: 19. The germline V gene encodes CDR1 SGHNT and CDR2 YENEEA. This CDR3 contains 20 residues. CDR3 bases: TGTGCCAGCAGCCATCAACGTATGAGGTTAGCGGGGGGGCTAACCGGGGAGCTGTTTTTT. Encoded protein: CASSHQRMRLAGGLTGELFF.

V usage is TRBV19 and J usage is TRBJ1-1; D might be TRBD1 (5 bases). Trimming took 4 bases from V and 1 from J, leaving 10 bases between them. This CDR3 is 14 amino acids long. CDR1 LNHDA and CDR2 SQIVND come from the germline V gene (reference sequence). CDR3 nucleotide sequence: TGTGCCAGTAGTACCCTGGACAAGAACACTGAAGCTTTCTTT. It is translated as CASSTLDKNTEAFF. The full variable domain, in which reference TRBV19 and TRBJ1-1 provide the parts outside the CDR3, is DGGITQSPKYLFRKEGQNVTLSCEQNLNHDAMYWYRQDPGQGLRLIYYSQIVNDFQKGDIAEGYSVSREKKESFPLTVTSAQKNPTAFYLCASSTLDKNTEAFFGQGTRLTVV.

This rearrangement joins TRBV30 to TRBJ1-2; a possible D gene is TRBD1 (6 bases). V dropped 4 bases and J dropped 4 bases, with 16 bases sitting between them. CDR1 and CDR2 from the germline V gene are GTSNPN and SVGIG (reference sequence). There are 14 residues in the CDR3. The CDR3 nucleotides read TGTGCCTGGACCCCAAGGGGGATCTTCTATGGCTACACCTTC. Its protein product is CAWTPRGIFYGYTF. The whole variable domain, remainder taken from reference TRBV30 and TRBJ1-2, is SQTIHQWPATLVQPVGSPLSLECTVEGTSNPNLYWYRQAAGRGLQLLFYSVGIGQISSEVPQNLSASRPQDRQFILSSKKLLLSDSGFYLCAWTPRGIFYGYTFGSGTRLTVV.

This clone was detected once. V usage is TRBV3-1 (or the pseudogene TRBV3-2) and J usage is TRBJ1-1; D call uncertain. V lost 1 base to trimming and J lost 7 bases, with 4 bases between them. Germline V gene data show CDR1 as LGHDT and CDR2 as YNNKEL (reference sequence). CDR3 length: 11 amino acids. CDR3 sequence (DNA): TGTGCCAGCAGCCAAGGTTATGAAGCTTTCTTT. Amino acid sequence: CASSQGYEAFF.

This chain connects TRBV6-2 or TRBV6-3 to TRBJ2-5; 8 bases align to TRBD1. The length of the CDR3 is 12 residues. V lost 4 bases to trimming and J lost 14 bases; unmatched junction nucleotides: 9. CDR1 is MNHEY, CDR2 SVGEGT, per germline. CDR3 in DNA: TGTGCCAGCAGTTCGCCCTACAGGGGGAACTACTTC. It codes for CASSSPYRGNYF.

The genes are TRBV19 and TRBJ2-7, with D perhaps TRBD2 (6 bases). CDR1 and CDR2 from the germline V gene are LNHDA and SQIVND (reference sequence). The germline V and J ends were trimmed by 2 bases and 4 bases, with 12 bases remaining between them. This CDR3 region has 14 residues. Written as DNA, the CDR3 is TGTGCCAGTAGTATATTCGGGGGAGTTTACGAGCAGTACTTC. Protein sequence: CASSIFGGVYEQYF.

The chain links TRBV10-2 to TRBJ1-1, with D possibly TRBD1 on 5 matching bases. CDR3 length: 14 residues. Trimming removed 7 bases from V and 1 base from J, with 13 bases in between. The germline CDR1 and CDR2 sequences are WSHSY and SAAADI. CDR3 amino acids: CASTTTETNTEAFF. CDR3 bases: TGCGCCAGCACCACGACAGAGACGAACACTGAAGCTTTCTTT.

As for this clone: Other DNA sequences in this sample translate to the same CDR3. This chain links TRBV11-2 with TRBJ1-5, with a possible D match to TRBD1 (5 bases). Per germline, CDR1 SGHAT and CDR2 FQNNGV. V was pared by 1 base and J by 5 bases, with 9 bases between. The CDR3 has 14 amino acids. CDR3 sequence reads: CASSLGQGYQPQHF. DNA for the CDR3: TGTGCCAGCAGCTTAGGGCAGGGATATCAGCCCCAGCATTTT.

The chain carries TRBV4-1 and TRBJ1-5; 7 bases are a match to TRBD1. The trim removed 0 bases at V and 0 bases at J, leaving 11 bases unmatched. This CDR3 is built from 19 residues. Germline-derived CDR1 and CDR2 are MGHRA and YSYEKL. The CDR3, as DNA: TGCGCCAGCAGCCAAGAGGGGCAGGGGGGCCGATATAGCAATCAGCCCCAGCATTTT. This encodes CASSQEGQGGRYSNQPQHF.

J is TRBJ1-2 and V is TRBV27; a possible D gene is TRBD1 (6 bases). Germline values: CDR1 MNHEY, CDR2 SMNVEV (reference sequence). The V gene lost 6 bases and the J gene lost 6 bases, with 14 bases spanning the gap. The CDR3 is 13 residues long. As DNA, the CDR3 is TGTGCCAGCAGCCTTGGGGGGGCGAATGGCTACACCTTC. Amino acids: CASSLGGANGYTF.

The chain carries TRBV19 and TRBJ2-3, with TRBD1 as a possible D gene (6 bases). Germline CDR1 is LNHDA and CDR2 is SQIVND (reference sequence). V lost 1 base and J 5 bases, leaving 7 bases between the germline ends. The CDR3 has 13 residues. DNA of the CDR3: TGTGCCAGTAGTATAGGCAGGGGAGATACGCAGTATTTT. Amino acid sequence: CASSIGRGDTQYF.

V usage is TRBV10-3 and J usage is TRBJ1-6; 8 bases are shared with TRBD1. The V gene end was trimmed by 0 bases and the J gene end by 6 bases; junction bases not matched to a gene: 7. CDR1 is ENHRY and CDR2 is SYGVKD in the germline V gene. This CDR3 is built from 17 residues. This CDR3 reads CAISESAGQAANSPLHF. The CDR3 coding sequence is TGTGCCATCAGTGAGTCGGCGGGACAGGCGGCTAATTCACCCCTCCACTTT.

The J gene is TRBJ2-7, the V gene TRBV5-5; D is possibly TRBD1 (5 bases). The germline V gene encodes CDR1 SGHKS and CDR2 YYEKEE (reference sequence). The CDR3 loop spans 14 amino acids. V shed 4 bases and J shed 3 bases, with 14 bases lying between them. This CDR3 is CASSRMTDYYEQYF. Written as DNA, the CDR3 is TGTGCCAGCAGCCGAATGACAGATTACTACGAGCAGTACTTC.

The chain has TRBV5-4 and TRBJ2-2; possibly TRBD2 for D (6 bases). The germline gives CDR1 SGHNT, CDR2 YYREEE (reference sequence). With 1 base removed from V and 4 bases from J, the gap between germline ends came to 8 bases. The CDR3 covers 14 residues. The CDR3: CASSLSGGTGELFF. CDR3 DNA: TGTGCCAGCAGCTTGTCCGGGGGCACCGGGGAGCTGTTTTTT. The entire variable domain, with the rest obtained from reference TRBV5-4 and TRBJ2-2, is as follows: ETGVTQSPTHLIKTRGQQVTLRCSSQSGHNTVSWYQQALGQGPQFIFQYYREEENGRGNFPPRFSGLQFPNYSSELNVNALELDDSALYLCASSLSGGTGELFFGEGSRLTVL.